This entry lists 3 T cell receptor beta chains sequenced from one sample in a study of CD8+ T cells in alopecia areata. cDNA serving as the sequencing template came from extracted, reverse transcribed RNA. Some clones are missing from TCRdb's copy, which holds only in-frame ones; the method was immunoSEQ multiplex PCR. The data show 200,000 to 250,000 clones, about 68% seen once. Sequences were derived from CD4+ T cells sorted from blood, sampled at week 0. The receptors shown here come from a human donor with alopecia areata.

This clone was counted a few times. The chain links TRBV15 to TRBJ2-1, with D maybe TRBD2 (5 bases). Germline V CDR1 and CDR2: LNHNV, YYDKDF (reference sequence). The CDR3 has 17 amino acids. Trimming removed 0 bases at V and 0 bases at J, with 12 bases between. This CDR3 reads CATSRDTRRTSYNEQFF. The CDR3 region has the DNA TGTGCCACCAGCAGAGATACCAGGAGGACCTCCTACAATGAGCAGTTCTTC.

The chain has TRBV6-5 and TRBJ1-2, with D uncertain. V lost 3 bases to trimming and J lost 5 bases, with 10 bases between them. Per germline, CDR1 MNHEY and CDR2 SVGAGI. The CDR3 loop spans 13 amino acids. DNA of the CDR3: TGTGCCAGCAGTTATGAGGGTCCTTATGGCTACACCTTC. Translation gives CASSYEGPYGYTF.

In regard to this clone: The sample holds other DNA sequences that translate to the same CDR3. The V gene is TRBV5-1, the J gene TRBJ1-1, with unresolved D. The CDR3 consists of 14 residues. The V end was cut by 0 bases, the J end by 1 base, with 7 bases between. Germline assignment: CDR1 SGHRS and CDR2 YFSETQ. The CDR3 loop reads CASSLVVGNTEAFF. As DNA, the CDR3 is TGCGCCAGCAGCTTGGTTGTAGGGAACACTGAAGCTTTCTTT.